Presented here are 26 T cell receptor beta chains from one specimen sequenced in a study of blood T cell repertoires in COVID-19. Sequencing used immunoSEQ multiplex PCR; TCRdb keeps in-frame clones, though not all of them. This sample has a few hundred thousand clones; 85% occur once, and the top ten carry around 6.9%. Material: peripheral blood. The receptors stem from a human donor in a cohort sampled during active COVID-19.

The CDR3 nucleotides read TGTGCCAGCAGCCCCCTAGCGGTTGGCACAGATACGCAGTATTTT. Encoded protein: CASSPLAVGTDTQYF. The chain couples TRBV2 to TRBJ2-3; 7 bases are a match to TRBD2. CDR3 length equals 15 residues. Unmatched junction bases numbered 7, after V lost 6 bases and J lost 1 base. CDR1 and CDR2 (germline): SNHLY, FYNNEI.

This clone showed up just once. The J gene is TRBJ1-2, the V gene TRBV5-1, with D perhaps TRBD1 (6 bases). The germline V gene has CDR1 SGHRS and CDR2 YFSETQ. The CDR3 spans 15 residues. The V end was cut by 4 bases, the J end by 1 base, with 14 bases between. Here the CDR3 reads CASSQDRSFNYGYTF. In DNA form, the CDR3 reads TGCGCCAGCAGCCAGGACAGAAGCTTTAACTATGGCTACACCTTC.

This chain uses TRBV6-6 with TRBJ2-1; 8 bases map to TRBD1. Germline V gene lookup returns CDR1 MNHNY and CDR2 SVGAGI (reference sequence). The V gene end was trimmed by 5 bases and the J gene end by 7 bases; junction bases not matched to a gene: 7. There are 14 residues in the CDR3. The CDR3, as DNA: TGTGCCAGCAGTCCGGGACAGGTTGATAATGAGCAGTTCTTC. It translates to CASSPGQVDNEQFF.

The chain uses TRBV7-9 and TRBJ1-1; 8 bases are a match to TRBD1. This CDR3 is built from 14 residues. J was trimmed by 8 bases and V by 5 bases; bases with no gene match: 10. Per germline, CDR1 SEHNR and CDR2 FQNEAQ (reference sequence). This chain's CDR3 is CASSRGRGLSEAFF. The CDR3 coding sequence is TGTGCCAGCAGCCGAGGCAGGGGGCTATCGGAAGCTTTCTTT.

The chain combines TRBV7-8 with TRBJ1-1; D gene uncertain. CDR3 length equals 13 residues. V lost 2 bases and J lost 4, with 8 bases in between. Germline loops: CDR1 SGHVS, CDR2 FQNEAQ. The CDR3 protein is CASSLLGSTEAFF. CDR3 DNA sequence: TGTGCCAGCAGCTTATTAGGGAGCACTGAAGCTTTCTTT.

This clone was recorded only once. The V gene is TRBV28, the J gene TRBJ1-3; D is possibly TRBD1 (5 bases). CDR1 and CDR2 (germline): MDHEN, SYDVKM. V was cut by 3 bases and J by 6 bases, with 15 bases left in between. This CDR3 has 15 residues. CDR3 DNA: TGTGCCAGCAGTTTGTCCGCCAGGGCTCAAAACACCATATATTTT. It encodes CASSLSARAQNTIYF.

The V gene is TRBV25-1, the J gene TRBJ2-7; 7 bases map to TRBD1. V shed 5 bases and J 2 bases; nucleotides not matched to a gene: 9. Germline V CDR1 and CDR2: MGHDK, SYGVNS. The CDR3 has 15 residues. CDR3 DNA: TGTGCCAGCAGTCCTCCGGGACAGAGTCCCTACGAGCAGTACTTC. This codes for CASSPPGQSPYEQYF.

The gene calls are TRBV7-9 and TRBJ1-6; 8 nucleotides agree with TRBD1. The V gene's germline CDR1 is SEHNR and CDR2 FQNEAQ (reference sequence). V dropped 5 bases and J dropped 6; count of bases not matched to a gene: 3. The CDR3 runs 14 residues. The CDR3 nucleotides are TGTGCCAGCAGCCCGGGACAGGCTAATTCACCCCTCCACTTT. Protein sequence: CASSPGQANSPLHF.

The chain links TRBV5-1 to TRBJ2-7; D is possibly TRBD1 (6 bases). The CDR3 covers 14 residues. CDR1 is SGHRS and CDR2 is YFSETQ in the germline V gene. The ends were cut back, 0 bases at V and 6 bases at J, with 13 bases in the middle. Here the CDR3 reads CASSLGNRVGEQYF. CDR3 nucleotide sequence: TGCGCCAGCAGCTTGGGTAACAGGGTGGGCGAGCAGTACTTC.

This chain uses TRBV28 with TRBJ2-3; maybe TRBD2 (5 bases). V was shortened by 7 bases and J by 0 bases, with 14 bases between the two germline ends. The CDR3 consists of 15 residues. Germline values: CDR1 MDHEN, CDR2 SYDVKM. CDR3 DNA sequence: TGTGCCAGCATTCGAGGGAGACCTAGCACAGATACGCAGTATTTT. This translates into CASIRGRPSTDTQYF. Drawing the rest from reference TRBV28 and TRBJ2-3, the complete variable domain is DVKVTQSSRYLVKRTGEKVFLECVQDMDHENMFWYRQDPGLGLRLIYFSYDVKMKEKGDIPEGYSVSREKKERFSLILESASTNQTSMYLCASIRGRPSTDTQYFGPGTRLTVL.

The rearrangement links TRBV19 to TRBJ2-3; D perhaps matches TRBD2 (6 bases). The ends were cut back, 5 bases at V and 4 bases at J, with 13 bases in the middle. This CDR3 is 14 amino acids long. The germline V gene encodes CDR1 LNHDA and CDR2 SQIVND (reference sequence). CDR3 DNA sequence: TGTGCCAGTAGTGCCTCGGGAGTTGCAGATACGCAGTATTTT. This gives the protein CASSASGVADTQYF.

This clone was picked up one time. The chain carries TRBV3-1 (or the pseudogene TRBV3-2) and TRBJ1-6, with TRBD1 as a possible D gene (6 bases). The length of the CDR3 is 14 residues. Between the trimmed V and J ends, which lost 1 base and 10 bases, there was a span of 11 bases. CDR1 is LGHDT and CDR2 is YNNKEL in the germline V gene (reference sequence). In DNA, the CDR3 is TGTGCCAGCAGCCAAGGGTCCAGGGGATCACCCCTCCACTTT. As protein: CASSQGSRGSPLHF.

The rearrangement joins TRBV2 to TRBJ1-2, with 9 bases that match TRBD1. This CDR3 is built from 13 residues. The junction had 6 bases not matched to a gene; V was cut back by 7 bases and J by 6 bases. Per germline, CDR1 SNHLY and CDR2 FYNNEI. The CDR3 DNA reads as TGTGCCAGCAAGATCCGGGACAGGGATGGCTACACCTTC. Protein product: CASKIRDRDGYTF. Using reference TRBV2 and TRBJ1-2 for the parts outside the CDR3, the full variable domain is EPEVTQTPSHQVTQMGQEVILRCVPISNHLYFYWYRQILGQKVEFLVSFYNNEISEKSEIFDDQFSVERPDGSNFTLKIRSTKLEDSAMYFCASKIRDRDGYTFGSGTRLTVV.

The V and J genes are TRBV27 and TRBJ2-3; D is unclear. V shed 4 bases and J shed 4 bases, with 6 bases lying between them. The CDR3 consists of 12 residues. Germline assignment: CDR1 MNHEY and CDR2 SMNVEV (reference sequence). In DNA form, the CDR3 reads TGTGCCAGCAGTTCCATTTCAGATACGCAGTATTTT. The encoded protein is CASSSISDTQYF.

This chain links TRBV5-1 with TRBJ1-2; D may be TRBD1 (6 bases). CDR1 and CDR2 (germline): SGHRS, YFSETQ. The CDR3 sequence is 15 residues long. V was cut by 0 bases and J by 6 bases, with 15 bases left in between. In DNA, the CDR3 is TGCGCCAGCAGCTTGGCCGCAGGGGCTGGAGATGGCTACACCTTC. It encodes CASSLAAGAGDGYTF.

The chain employs TRBV30 and TRBJ2-2; 9 bases are a match to TRBD2. Germline trimming cut 6 bases from V and 0 bases from J; bases unmatched to any gene: 11. Germline V CDR1 and CDR2: GTSNPN, SVGIG (reference sequence). This CDR3 region has 17 residues. In nucleotides, the CDR3 is TGTGCCTGCTTTGATAGCGGGGGCCAATCGAACACCGGGGAGCTGTTTTTT. Its translation: CACFDSGGQSNTGELFF.

The chain carries TRBV30 and TRBJ2-7; TRBD1 agrees at 10 bases. Trimming cost V 3 bases and J 1 base; bases outside gene matches: 9. This CDR3 contains 16 residues. Germline CDR1 reads GTSNPN; CDR2 reads SVGIG (reference sequence). The CDR3 nucleotides read TGTGCCTGGAGGCCCTCCGGGACAGGGGATTCCTACGAGCAGTACTTC. Residues: CAWRPSGTGDSYEQYF.

This clone has only one observation. The chain combines TRBV5-1 with TRBJ2-5; 7 positions agree with TRBD2. The CDR3 totals 16 residues. The ends lost 0 bases at V and 3 bases at J; junction bases unmatched: 8. The V gene's germline CDR1 is SGHRS and CDR2 YFSETQ. In DNA, the CDR3 is TGCGCCAGCAGCTTGGTTGGGGGAGGGTCTAAAGAGACCCAGTACTTC. This gives the protein CASSLVGGGSKETQYF. The entire variable domain, with the rest obtained from reference TRBV5-1 and TRBJ2-5, is as follows: KAGVTQTPRYLIKTRGQQVTLSCSPISGHRSVSWYQQTPGQGLQFLFEYFSETQRNKGNFPGRFSGRQFSNSRSEMNVSTLELGDSALYLCASSLVGGGSKETQYFGPGTRLLVL.

The chain employs TRBV6-1 and TRBJ2-1; TRBD2 matches 7 bases. Germline assignment: CDR1 MNHNS and CDR2 SASEGT. The CDR3 has 18 residues. V dropped 0 bases and J dropped 9; count of bases not matched to a gene: 17. For the CDR3, the DNA is TGTGCCAGCAGTGAAGCGCTTCCGGAGCGGGGATTCCTCGGTGAGCAGTTCTTC. This gives the protein CASSEALPERGFLGEQFF.

The J gene is TRBJ2-1, the V gene TRBV19; 9 bases agree with TRBD2. With V trimmed by 5 bases and J by 8 bases, 7 bases remained unmatched. The germline CDR1 and CDR2 sequences are LNHDA and SQIVND (reference sequence). CDR3 length: 14 residues. The CDR3 reads CASSWRGGQDEQFF. CDR3 DNA: TGTGCCAGTAGTTGGCGGGGGGGCCAGGATGAGCAGTTCTTC.

This clone showed up many times. The sample has other DNA sequences that encode this CDR3 too. The CDR3 here is CASSLRRDQPQHF. As DNA, the CDR3 is TGTGCCAGCAGCTTAAGGAGGGATCAGCCCCAGCATTTT. V usage is TRBV7-2 and J usage is TRBJ1-5; D not certain. With 2 bases removed from V and 5 bases from J, the gap between germline ends came to 7 bases. CDR1 is SGHTA, CDR2 FQGNSA, per germline. This CDR3 region has 13 residues.

V usage is TRBV18 and J usage is TRBJ1-5; D ambiguous. Trimming took 3 bases from V and 9 from J, leaving 12 bases between them. Per germline, CDR1 KGHSH and CDR2 LQKENI. The CDR3 extends over 13 amino acids. CDR3 protein: CASSPPLGGPQHF. CDR3 sequence (DNA): TGTGCCAGCTCACCCCCTCTCGGAGGGCCCCAGCATTTT.

The V call is TRBV11-2, the J call TRBJ1-2; D not certain. The CDR3 is 17 amino acids. V gave up 1 base and J gave up 0 bases, with 15 bases separating them. Germline lookup yields CDR1 SGHAT and CDR2 FQNNGV. Here the CDR3 reads CASSLGQGSGANYGYTF. As DNA, the CDR3 is TGTGCCAGCAGCTTAGGGCAAGGGTCGGGAGCTAACTATGGCTACACCTTC.

The CDR3 reads CASSLQGNGYTF. For the CDR3, the DNA is TGTGCCAGCAGCCTCCAGGGGAATGGCTACACCTTC. The rearrangement links TRBV7-3 to TRBJ1-2, with TRBD1 as a possible D gene (6 bases). This CDR3 contains 12 residues. Trimming removed 5 bases from V and 6 bases from J, with 10 bases in between. Germline V gives CDR1 SGHTA, CDR2 FQGTGA. Together with reference TRBV7-3 and TRBJ1-2, the CDR3 gives the full variable domain: GAGVSQTPSNKVTEKGKYVELRCDPISGHTALYWYRQSLGQGPEFLIYFQGTGAADDSGLPNDRFFAVRPEGSVSTLKIQRTERGDSAVYLCASSLQGNGYTFGSGTRLTVV.

V is TRBV7-9 and J is TRBJ1-3; TRBD1 is a possible D gene (6 bases). V dropped 5 bases and J dropped 0 bases, with 17 bases sitting between them. CDR1 is SEHNR, CDR2 FQNEAQ, per germline (reference sequence). This CDR3 region has 17 residues. The CDR3 is CASSESDRIISGNTIYF. The CDR3 DNA reads as TGTGCCAGCAGCGAATCGGACAGAATAATCTCTGGAAACACCATATATTTT.

This sequence joins TRBV29-1 and TRBJ2-7; D perhaps matches TRBD1 (6 bases). The CDR3 runs to 12 residues. Germline CDR1 and CDR2: SQVTM and ANQGSEA. V lost 5 bases and J lost 1, with 9 bases in between. This CDR3 reads CSVSDRSYEQYF. As DNA, the CDR3 is TGCAGCGTTTCGGACAGATCCTACGAGCAGTACTTC.